This T cell receptor beta chain was captured in a study of blood T cell repertoires in COVID-19. Study context: PBMCs, B-cell-depleted T cells, or T cells were the source of the cDNA or gDNA that made up the material.

TCRdb's table, derived via immunoSEQ multiplex PCR, lists solely in-frame clones and lacks some. The data show 250,000 to 300,000 clones, with almost 85% seen just once and 4.5% to 6% held by the top ten. J was trimmed by 6 bases and V by 7 bases; bases with no gene match: 7. The CDR3 runs 14 residues. In germline, CDR1 is MNHEY, CDR2 SVGAGI. The rearrangement joins TRBV6-5 to TRBJ1-5; the match to TRBD1 covers 9 bases. The clonotype comes from a man aged 45 to 65 with active or convalescent COVID-19. Sequencing was performed on peripheral blood. The CDR3 spells CASTVQGALQPQHF. The DNA for the CDR3 is TGTGCCAGCACTGTACAGGGGGCTCTTCAGCCCCAGCATTTT.